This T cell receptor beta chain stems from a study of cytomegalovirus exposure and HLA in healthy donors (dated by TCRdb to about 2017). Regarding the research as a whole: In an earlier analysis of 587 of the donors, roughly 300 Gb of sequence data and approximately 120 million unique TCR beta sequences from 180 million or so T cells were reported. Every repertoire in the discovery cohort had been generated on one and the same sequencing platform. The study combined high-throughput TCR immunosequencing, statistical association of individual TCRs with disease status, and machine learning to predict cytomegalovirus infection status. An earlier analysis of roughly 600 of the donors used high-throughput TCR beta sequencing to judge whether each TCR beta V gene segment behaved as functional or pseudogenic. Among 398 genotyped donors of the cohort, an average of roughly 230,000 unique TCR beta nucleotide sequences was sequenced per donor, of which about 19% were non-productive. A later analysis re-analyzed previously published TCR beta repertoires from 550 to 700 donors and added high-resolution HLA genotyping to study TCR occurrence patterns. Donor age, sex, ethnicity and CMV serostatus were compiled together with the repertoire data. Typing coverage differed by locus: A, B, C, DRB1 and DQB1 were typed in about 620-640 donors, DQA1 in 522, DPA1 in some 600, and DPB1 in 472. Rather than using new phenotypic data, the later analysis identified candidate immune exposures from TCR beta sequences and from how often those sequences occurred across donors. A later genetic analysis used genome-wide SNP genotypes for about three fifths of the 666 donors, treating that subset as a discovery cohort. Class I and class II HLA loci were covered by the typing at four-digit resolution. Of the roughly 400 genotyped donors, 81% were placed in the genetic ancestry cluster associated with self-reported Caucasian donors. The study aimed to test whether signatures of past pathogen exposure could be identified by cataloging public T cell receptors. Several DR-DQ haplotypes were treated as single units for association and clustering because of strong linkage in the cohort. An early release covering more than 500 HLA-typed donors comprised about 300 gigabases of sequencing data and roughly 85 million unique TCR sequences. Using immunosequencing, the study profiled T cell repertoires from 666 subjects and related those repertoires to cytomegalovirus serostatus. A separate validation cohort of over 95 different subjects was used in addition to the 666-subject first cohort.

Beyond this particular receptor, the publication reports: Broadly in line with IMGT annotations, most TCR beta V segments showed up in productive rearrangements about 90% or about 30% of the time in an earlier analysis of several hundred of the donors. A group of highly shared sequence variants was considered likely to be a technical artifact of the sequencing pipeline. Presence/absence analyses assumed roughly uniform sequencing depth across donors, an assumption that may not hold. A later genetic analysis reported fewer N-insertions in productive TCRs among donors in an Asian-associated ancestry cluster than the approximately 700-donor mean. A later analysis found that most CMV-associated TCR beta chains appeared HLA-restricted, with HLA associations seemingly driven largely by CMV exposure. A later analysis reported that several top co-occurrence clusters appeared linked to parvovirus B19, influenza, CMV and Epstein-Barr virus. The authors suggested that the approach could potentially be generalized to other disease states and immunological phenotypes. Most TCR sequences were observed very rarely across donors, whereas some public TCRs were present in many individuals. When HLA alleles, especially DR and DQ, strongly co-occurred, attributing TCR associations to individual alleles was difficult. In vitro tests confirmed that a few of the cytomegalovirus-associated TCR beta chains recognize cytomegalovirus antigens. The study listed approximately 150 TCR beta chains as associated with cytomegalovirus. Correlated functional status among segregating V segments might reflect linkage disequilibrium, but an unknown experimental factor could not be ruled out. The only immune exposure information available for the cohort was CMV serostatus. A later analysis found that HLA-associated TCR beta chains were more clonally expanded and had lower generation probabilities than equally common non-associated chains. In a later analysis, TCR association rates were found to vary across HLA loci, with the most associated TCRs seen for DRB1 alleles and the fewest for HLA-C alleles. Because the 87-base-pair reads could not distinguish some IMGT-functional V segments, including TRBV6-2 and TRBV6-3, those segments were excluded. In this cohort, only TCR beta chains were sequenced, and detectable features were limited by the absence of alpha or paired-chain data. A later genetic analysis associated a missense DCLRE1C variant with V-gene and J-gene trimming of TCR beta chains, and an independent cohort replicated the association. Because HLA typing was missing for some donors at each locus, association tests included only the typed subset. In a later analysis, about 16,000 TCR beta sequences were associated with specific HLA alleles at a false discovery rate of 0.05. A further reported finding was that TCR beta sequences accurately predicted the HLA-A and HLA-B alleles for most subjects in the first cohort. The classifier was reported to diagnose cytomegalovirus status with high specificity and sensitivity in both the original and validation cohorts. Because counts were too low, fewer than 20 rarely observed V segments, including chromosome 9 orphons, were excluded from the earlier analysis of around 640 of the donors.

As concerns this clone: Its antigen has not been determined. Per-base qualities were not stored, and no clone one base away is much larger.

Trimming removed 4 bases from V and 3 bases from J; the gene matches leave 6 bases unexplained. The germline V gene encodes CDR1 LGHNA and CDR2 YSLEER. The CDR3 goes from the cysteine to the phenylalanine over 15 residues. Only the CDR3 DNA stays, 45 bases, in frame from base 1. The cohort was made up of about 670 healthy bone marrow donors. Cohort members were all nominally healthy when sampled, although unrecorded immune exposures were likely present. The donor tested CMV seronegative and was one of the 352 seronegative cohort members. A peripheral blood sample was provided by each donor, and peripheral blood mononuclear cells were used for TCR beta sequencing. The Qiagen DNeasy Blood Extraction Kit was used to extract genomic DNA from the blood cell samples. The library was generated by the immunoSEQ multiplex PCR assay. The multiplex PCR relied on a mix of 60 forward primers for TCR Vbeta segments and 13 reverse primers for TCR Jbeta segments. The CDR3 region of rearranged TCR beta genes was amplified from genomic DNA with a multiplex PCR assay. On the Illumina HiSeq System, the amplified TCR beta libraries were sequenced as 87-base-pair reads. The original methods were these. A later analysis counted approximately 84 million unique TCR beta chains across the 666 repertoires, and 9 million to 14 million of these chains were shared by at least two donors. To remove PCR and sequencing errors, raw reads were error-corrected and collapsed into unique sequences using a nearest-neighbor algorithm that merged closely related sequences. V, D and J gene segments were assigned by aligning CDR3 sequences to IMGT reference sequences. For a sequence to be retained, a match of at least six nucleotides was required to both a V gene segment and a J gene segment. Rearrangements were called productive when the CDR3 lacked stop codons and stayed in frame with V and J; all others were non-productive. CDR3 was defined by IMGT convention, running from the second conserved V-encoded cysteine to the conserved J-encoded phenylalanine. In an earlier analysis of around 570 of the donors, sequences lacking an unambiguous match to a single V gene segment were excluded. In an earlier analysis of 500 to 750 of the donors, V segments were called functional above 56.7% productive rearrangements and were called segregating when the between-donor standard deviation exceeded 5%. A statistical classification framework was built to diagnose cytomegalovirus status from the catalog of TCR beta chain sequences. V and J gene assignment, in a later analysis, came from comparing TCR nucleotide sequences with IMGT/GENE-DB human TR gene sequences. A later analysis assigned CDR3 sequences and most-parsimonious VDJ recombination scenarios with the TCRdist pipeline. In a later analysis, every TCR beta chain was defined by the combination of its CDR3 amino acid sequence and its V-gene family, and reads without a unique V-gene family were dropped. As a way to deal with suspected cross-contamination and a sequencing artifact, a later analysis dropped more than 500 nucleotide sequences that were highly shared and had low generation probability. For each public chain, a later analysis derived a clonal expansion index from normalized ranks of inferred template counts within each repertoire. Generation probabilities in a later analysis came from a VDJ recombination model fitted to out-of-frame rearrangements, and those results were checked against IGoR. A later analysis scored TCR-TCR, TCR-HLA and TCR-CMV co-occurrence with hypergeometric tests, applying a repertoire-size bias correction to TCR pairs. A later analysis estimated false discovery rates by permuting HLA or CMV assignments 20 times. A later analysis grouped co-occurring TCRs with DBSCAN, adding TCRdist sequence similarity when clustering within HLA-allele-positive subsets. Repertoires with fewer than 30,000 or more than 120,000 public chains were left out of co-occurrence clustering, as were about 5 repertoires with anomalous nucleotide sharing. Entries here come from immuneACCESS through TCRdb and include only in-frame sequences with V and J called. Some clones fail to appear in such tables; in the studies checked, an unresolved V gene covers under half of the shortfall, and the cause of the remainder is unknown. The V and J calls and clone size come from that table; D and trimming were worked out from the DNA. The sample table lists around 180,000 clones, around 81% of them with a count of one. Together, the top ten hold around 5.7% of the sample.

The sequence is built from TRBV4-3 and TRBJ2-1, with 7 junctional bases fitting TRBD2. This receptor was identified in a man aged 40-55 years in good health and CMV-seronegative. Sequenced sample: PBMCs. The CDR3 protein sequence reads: CASSPPGGGYNEQFF. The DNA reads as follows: TGCGCCAGCAGCCCGCCGGGCGGGGGCTACAATGAGCAGTTCTTC.